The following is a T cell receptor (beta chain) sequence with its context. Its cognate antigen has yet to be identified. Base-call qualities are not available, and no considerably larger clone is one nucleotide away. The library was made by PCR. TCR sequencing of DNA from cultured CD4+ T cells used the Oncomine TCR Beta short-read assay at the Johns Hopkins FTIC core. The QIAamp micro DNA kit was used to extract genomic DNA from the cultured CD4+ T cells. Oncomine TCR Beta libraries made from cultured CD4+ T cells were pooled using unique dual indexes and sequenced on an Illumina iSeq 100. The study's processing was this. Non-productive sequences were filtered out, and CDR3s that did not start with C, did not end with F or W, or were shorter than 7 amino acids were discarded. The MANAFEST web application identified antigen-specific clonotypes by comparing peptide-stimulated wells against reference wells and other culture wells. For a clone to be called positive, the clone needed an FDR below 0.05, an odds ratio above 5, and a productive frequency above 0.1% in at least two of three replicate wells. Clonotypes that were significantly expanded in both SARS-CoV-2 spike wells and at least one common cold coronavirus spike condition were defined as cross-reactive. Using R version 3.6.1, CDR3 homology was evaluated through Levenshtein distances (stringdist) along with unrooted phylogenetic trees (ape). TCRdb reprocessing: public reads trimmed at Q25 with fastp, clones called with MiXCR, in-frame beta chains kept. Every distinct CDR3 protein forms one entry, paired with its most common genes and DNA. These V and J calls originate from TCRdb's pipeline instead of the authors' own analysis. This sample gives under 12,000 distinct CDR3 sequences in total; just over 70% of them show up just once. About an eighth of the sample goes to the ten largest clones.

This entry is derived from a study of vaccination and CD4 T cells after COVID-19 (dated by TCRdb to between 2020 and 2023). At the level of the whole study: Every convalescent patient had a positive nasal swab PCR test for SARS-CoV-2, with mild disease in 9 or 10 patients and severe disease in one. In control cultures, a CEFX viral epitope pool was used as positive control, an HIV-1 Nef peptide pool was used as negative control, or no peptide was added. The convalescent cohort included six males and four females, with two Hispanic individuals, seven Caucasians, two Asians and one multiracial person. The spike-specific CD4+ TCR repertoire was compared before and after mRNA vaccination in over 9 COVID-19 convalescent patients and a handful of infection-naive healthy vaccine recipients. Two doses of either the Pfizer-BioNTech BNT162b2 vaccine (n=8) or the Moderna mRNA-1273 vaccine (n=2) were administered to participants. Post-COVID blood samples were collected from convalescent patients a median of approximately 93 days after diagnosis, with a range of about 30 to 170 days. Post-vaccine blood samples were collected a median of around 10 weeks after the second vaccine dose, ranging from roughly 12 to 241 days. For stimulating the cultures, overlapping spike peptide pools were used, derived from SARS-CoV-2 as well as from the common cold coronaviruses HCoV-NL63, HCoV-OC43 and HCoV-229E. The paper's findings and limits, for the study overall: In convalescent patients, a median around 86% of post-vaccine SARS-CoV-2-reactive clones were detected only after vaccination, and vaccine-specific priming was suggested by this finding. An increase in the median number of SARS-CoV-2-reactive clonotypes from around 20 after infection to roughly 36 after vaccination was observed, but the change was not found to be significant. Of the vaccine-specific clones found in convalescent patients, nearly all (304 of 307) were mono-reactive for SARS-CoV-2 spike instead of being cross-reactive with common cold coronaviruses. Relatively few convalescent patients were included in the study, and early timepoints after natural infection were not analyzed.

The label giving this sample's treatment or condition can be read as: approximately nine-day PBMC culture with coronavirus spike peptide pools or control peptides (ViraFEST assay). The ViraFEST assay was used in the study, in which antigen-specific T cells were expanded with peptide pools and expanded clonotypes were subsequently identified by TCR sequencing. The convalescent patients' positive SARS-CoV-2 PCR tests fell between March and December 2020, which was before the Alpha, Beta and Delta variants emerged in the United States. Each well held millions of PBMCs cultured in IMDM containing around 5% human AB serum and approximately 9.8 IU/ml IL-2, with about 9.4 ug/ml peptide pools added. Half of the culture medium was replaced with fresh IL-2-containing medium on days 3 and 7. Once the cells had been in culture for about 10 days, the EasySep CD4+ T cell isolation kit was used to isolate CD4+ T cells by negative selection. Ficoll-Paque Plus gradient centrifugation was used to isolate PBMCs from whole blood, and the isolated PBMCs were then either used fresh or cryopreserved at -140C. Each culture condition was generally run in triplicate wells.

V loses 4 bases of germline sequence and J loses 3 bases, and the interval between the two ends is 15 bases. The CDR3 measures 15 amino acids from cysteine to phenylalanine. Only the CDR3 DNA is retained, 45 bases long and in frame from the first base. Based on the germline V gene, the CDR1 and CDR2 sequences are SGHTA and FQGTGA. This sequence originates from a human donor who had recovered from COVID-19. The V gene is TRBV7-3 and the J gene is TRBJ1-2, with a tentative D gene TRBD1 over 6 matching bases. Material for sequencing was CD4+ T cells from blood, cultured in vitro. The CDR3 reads CASSSSGAGYYGYTF. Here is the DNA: TGTGCCAGCAGCTCCTCAGGGGCCGGTTACTATGGCTACACCTTC.